The entry below gives a single TCR beta chain sequence along with its context. Antigen specificity is unknown. The sample's treatment: some 20 received Ad26.COV2.S at low or high dose, single or two shots; 5 received placebo; per-sample allocation not given. Day 63 after the first injection of vaccine or placebo was the sampling time. Boston provided a donor who was an adult aged 18-55 years. The source of the sample is a study of Ad26.COV2.S vaccination and SARS-CoV-2 variants. Study-level background: In the COV1001 trial, the donor was in the Ad26.COV2.S arm. Whole-study findings and limits: Recipients of vaccine and of placebo showed similar breadth of their non-spike TCR repertoires.

Generated by immunoSEQ multiplex PCR, the TCRdb table keeps only in-frame clones and is missing some. The table shows more than 250,000 clones, with over 75% occurring only once. Germline V gene data show CDR1 as MGHDK and CDR2 as SYGVNS. The CDR3 runs 15 residues. V shed 4 bases and J shed 0 bases, with 10 bases lying between them. This chain connects TRBV25-1 to TRBJ1-5; D is perhaps TRBD1 (5 bases). The sample here was peripheral blood, taken in a trial of Ad26.COV2.S vaccine versus placebo. This clonotype was sampled from a person aged 18-65 years who received the Ad26.COV2.S COVID-19 vaccine or a placebo. The CDR3 spells CASSAPGLSNQPQHF. CDR3 nucleotides: TGTGCCAGCAGTGCTCCAGGGCTTAGCAATCAGCCCCAGCATTTT.